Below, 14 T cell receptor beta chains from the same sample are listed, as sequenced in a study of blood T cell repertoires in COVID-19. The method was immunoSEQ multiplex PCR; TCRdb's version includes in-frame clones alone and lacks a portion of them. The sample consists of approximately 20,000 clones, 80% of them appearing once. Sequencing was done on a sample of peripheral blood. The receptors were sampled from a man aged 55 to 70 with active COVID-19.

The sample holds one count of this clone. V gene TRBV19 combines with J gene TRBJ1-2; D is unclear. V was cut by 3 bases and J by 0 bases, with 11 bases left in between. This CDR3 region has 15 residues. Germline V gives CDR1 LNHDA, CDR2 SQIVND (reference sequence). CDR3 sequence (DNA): TGTGCCAGTAGTATGTGGGCCCCCGCTAACTATGGCTACACCTTC. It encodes CASSMWAPANYGYTF.

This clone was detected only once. This CDR3 reads CASSVGLAGKTHEQYF. The CDR3 bases are TGTGCCAGCAGCGTAGGACTAGCGGGAAAAACCCACGAGCAGTACTTC. This chain connects TRBV9 to TRBJ2-7; TRBD2 agrees at 11 bases. Germline CDR1 SGDLS, CDR2 YYNGEE. The CDR3 contains 16 residues. Germline trimming cut 0 bases from V and 5 bases from J; bases unmatched to any gene: 7.

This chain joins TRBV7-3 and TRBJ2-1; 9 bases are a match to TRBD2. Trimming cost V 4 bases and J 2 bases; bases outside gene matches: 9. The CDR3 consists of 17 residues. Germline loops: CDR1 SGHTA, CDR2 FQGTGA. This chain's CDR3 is CASSSPQAGGPYNEQFF. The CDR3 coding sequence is TGTGCCAGCAGCTCACCCCAAGCGGGAGGACCCTACAATGAGCAGTTCTTC.

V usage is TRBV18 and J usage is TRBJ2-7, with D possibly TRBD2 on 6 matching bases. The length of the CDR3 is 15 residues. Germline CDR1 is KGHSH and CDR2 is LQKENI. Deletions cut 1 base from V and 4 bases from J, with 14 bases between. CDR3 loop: CASSPRDLKDYEQYF. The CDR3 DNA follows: TGTGCCAGCTCACCACGGGACTTAAAAGATTACGAGCAGTACTTC.

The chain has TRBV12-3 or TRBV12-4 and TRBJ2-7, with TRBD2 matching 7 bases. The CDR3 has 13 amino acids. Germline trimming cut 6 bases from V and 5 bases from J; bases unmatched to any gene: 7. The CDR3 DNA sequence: TGTGCCAGCAGGGGTGCGGGAGAAGACGAGCAGTACTTC. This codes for CASRGAGEDEQYF.

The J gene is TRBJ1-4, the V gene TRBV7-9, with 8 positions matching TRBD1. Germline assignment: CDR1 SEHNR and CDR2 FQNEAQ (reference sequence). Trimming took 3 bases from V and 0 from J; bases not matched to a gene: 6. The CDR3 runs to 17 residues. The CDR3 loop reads CASSFGQGITTNEKLFF. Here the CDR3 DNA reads TGTGCCAGCAGCTTCGGACAGGGTATAACAACTAATGAAAAACTGTTTTTT.

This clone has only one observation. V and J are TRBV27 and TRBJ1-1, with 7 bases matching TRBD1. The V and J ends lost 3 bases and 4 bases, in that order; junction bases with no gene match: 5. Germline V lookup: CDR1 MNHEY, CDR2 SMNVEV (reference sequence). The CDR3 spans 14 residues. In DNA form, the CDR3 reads TGTGCCAGCAGTTTCGGAGGGGGCGGCACTGAAGCTTTCTTT. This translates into CASSFGGGGTEAFF.

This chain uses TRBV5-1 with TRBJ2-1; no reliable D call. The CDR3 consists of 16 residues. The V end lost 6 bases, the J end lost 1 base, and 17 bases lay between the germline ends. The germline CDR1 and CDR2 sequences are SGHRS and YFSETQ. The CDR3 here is CASTPLQSSSYNEQFF. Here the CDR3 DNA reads TGCGCCAGCACCCCCCTACAGAGTTCTTCCTACAATGAGCAGTTCTTC.

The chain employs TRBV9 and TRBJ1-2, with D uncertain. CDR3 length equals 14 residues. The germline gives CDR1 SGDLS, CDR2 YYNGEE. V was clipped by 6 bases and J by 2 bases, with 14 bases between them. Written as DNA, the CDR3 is TGTGCCAGCACCAAACTCGCCGAGAACTATGGCTACACCTTC. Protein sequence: CASTKLAENYGYTF.

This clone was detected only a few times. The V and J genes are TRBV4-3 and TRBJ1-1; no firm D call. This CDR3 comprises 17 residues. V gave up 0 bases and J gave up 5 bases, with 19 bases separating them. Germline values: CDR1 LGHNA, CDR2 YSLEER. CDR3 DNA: TGCGCCAGCAGCCAAGATCTCTCACGTCCGGCGGGAACTGAAGCTTTCTTT. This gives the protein CASSQDLSRPAGTEAFF.

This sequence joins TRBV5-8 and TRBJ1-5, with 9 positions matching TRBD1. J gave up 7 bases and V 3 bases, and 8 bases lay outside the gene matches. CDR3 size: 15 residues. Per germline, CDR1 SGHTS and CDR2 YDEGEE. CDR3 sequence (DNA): TGTGCCAGCAGCTCTTTTACAGGGGGCGGCCAGCCCCAGCATTTT. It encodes CASSSFTGGGQPQHF.

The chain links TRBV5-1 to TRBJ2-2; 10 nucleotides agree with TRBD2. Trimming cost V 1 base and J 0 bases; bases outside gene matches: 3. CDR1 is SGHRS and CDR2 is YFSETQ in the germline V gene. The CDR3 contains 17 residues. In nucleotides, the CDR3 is TGCGCCAGCAGCTTGAGGACTAGCGGAGCGAACACCGGGGAGCTGTTTTTT. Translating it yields CASSLRTSGANTGELFF.

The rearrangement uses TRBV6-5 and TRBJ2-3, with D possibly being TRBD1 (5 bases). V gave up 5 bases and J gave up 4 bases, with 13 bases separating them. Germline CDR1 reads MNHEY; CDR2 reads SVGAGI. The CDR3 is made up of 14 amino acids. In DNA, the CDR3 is TGTGCCAGCAGTAGAAGGGGTTTGGCAGATACGCAGTATTTT. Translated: CASSRRGLADTQYF.

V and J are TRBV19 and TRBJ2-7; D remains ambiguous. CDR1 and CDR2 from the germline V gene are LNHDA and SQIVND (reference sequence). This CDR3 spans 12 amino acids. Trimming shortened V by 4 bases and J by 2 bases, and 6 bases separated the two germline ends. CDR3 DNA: TGTGCCAGTAGTAGCGAAACCTACGAGCAGTACTTC. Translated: CASSSETYEQYF.